These 29 T cell receptor beta chains came from one sample sequenced in a study of post-analysis software for immune sequencing data. Antigens for these TCRs are unknown. Regarding the study as a whole: Roughly 5 TRBV segments occurring more often in patients than controls included TRBV5-6, TRBV5-1 and TRBV20-1.

TCR beta libraries were prepared from cDNA with unique molecular identifiers. From the PCR reads, TCRdb called clonotypes with MiXCR, one entry per CDR3 protein. Among hundreds of thousands of distinct CDR3 sequences, about 38% were seen once, and the ten largest hold 4% to 6%. Sequenced material: blood. These receptors originate from a girl aged 10 to 17 with multiple sclerosis.

This clonotype came up many times. This rearrangement joins TRBV3-1 to TRBJ2-3; 12 nucleotides align to TRBD2. The CDR3 has 16 residues. Germline V gene lookup returns CDR1 LGHDT and CDR2 YNNKEL (reference sequence). V dropped 4 bases and J dropped 6; count of bases not matched to a gene: 8. The CDR3 here is CASSPKTSGSIDTQYF. The DNA of the CDR3 is TGTGCCAGCAGCCCCAAGACTAGCGGGAGTATCGATACGCAGTATTTT.

About this clonotype itself: A clone one base away is much larger, so this may be a read error. V gene TRBV20-1 combines with J gene TRBJ2-1, with TRBD2 matching 12 bases. V dropped 8 bases and J dropped 9; count of bases not matched to a gene: 14. The germline CDR1 and CDR2 sequences are DFQATT and SNEGSKA (reference sequence). The CDR3 runs to 15 residues. The CDR3 nucleotides read TGCAGTACTGCCTACCTAGCGGGAGGGCCGGGTGAGCAGTTCTTC. Protein product: CSTAYLAGGPGEQFF.

This clonotype has ten or more counts. This chain joins TRBV28 and TRBJ2-5; tentatively, D is TRBD1 or TRBD2 (6 bases each). Per the germline V gene, CDR1 is MDHEN and CDR2 is SYDVKM. The CDR3 consists of 13 residues. Trimming stripped 7 bases from V and 9 bases from J, with 18 bases between. DNA for the CDR3: TGTGCCAGCACTAACAGGGCCTCGGGGGCCCAGTACTTC. Encoded protein: CASTNRASGAQYF.

The CDR3 nucleotides read TGTGCCAGCAGCCCCCGGGTACGCGACTATGGCTACACCTTC. Translating gives CASSPRVRDYGYTF. This chain links TRBV7-3 with TRBJ1-2, with D hard to call. The CDR3 is 14 residues long. Germline CDR1 reads SGHTA; CDR2 reads FQGTGA. With 5 bases removed from V and 3 bases from J, the gap between germline ends came to 13 bases.

This clonotype came up many times. Here the CDR3 DNA reads TGTGCCAGCTCACCAAGGGACGGACGACAAGAGACCCAGTACTTC. It codes for CASSPRDGRQETQYF. This chain connects TRBV18 to TRBJ2-5; the D gene could be TRBD1 or TRBD2 (5 bases each). The CDR3 has 15 amino acids. The V and J ends lost 2 bases and 2 bases respectively, with 12 bases between them. CDR1 and CDR2 from the germline V gene are KGHSH and LQKENI.

The table lists this clonotype with a few counts. J is TRBJ2-5 and V is TRBV28; D is perhaps TRBD2 (7 bases). Trimming cost V 7 bases and J 11 bases, with 26 bases left between them. The CDR3 is 15 amino acids. Germline-derived CDR1 and CDR2 are MDHEN and SYDVKM. CDR3 residues: CASKGGGNGYNEQYF. The CDR3 nucleotides read TGTGCCAGCAAGGGGGGAGGGAACGGTTACAATGAGCAGTACTTC.

This clonotype was counted between two and nine times. The chain recombines TRBV19 with TRBJ1-1, with 7 bases identical to TRBD1. The V and J ends lost 4 bases and 4 bases, in that order; junction bases with no gene match: 6. Germline CDR1 LNHDA, CDR2 SQIVND (reference sequence). The CDR3 covers 14 residues. The CDR3 bases are TGTGCCAGTAGTACCCCGGGGACAGTCACTGAAGCTTTCTTT. The encoded protein is CASSTPGTVTEAFF.

This clonotype came up a few times. The chain links TRBV7-9 to TRBJ2-1; TRBD2 matches 8 bases. The length of the CDR3 is 17 residues. CDR1 is SEHNR, CDR2 FQNEAQ, per germline (reference sequence). V dropped 3 bases and J dropped 4; count of bases not matched to a gene: 11. The CDR3 protein is CASSFDPGGTGYNEQFF. Here the CDR3 DNA reads TGTGCCAGCAGCTTTGACCCGGGAGGGACTGGATACAATGAGCAGTTCTTC.

The chain links TRBV5-1 to TRBJ2-1, with 7 nucleotides matching TRBD1. The CDR3 is made up of 16 amino acids. CDR1 SGHRS and CDR2 YFSETQ come from the germline V gene. V trimming: 3 bases; J trimming: 0 bases; junction bases outside the gene matches: 6. For the CDR3, the DNA is TGCGCCAGCAGCTGGAGCCGGACAGGCTCCTACAATGAGCAGTTCTTC. Translation: CASSWSRTGSYNEQFF. The full variable domain, completed using reference TRBV5-1 and TRBJ2-1, is KAGVTQTPRYLIKTRGQQVTLSCSPISGHRSVSWYQQTPGQGLQFLFEYFSETQRNKGNFPGRFSGRQFSNSRSEMNVSTLELGDSALYLCASSWSRTGSYNEQFFGPGTRLTVL.

The chain is built from TRBV2 and TRBJ1-1; D is uncertain. Trimming took 9 bases from V and 1 from J, leaving 6 bases between them. This CDR3 is 11 amino acids long. CDR1 and CDR2 from the germline V gene are SNHLY and FYNNEI. The CDR3 protein is CARASNTEAFF. The CDR3 DNA reads as TGTGCCAGAGCTTCGAACACTGAAGCTTTCTTT.

The V call is TRBV20-1, the J call TRBJ1-2, with TRBD1 as a possible D gene (5 bases). The V gene's germline CDR1 is DFQATT and CDR2 SNEGSKA (reference sequence). The germline V and J ends were trimmed by 2 bases and 0 bases, with 7 bases remaining between them. The CDR3 loop spans 13 amino acids. The CDR3 region is CSARPTANYGYTF. The CDR3 DNA follows: TGCAGTGCTAGACCGACAGCTAACTATGGCTACACCTTC.

About this clonotype itself: This may arise from a read error, as a much more abundant clone is one base away. The chain's CDR3 is CATNRHLSGEQYF. As DNA, the CDR3 is TGTGCCACCAACAGACACCTCAGTGGCGAGCAGTACTTC. V and J are TRBV15 and TRBJ2-7; no definite D call. Germline values: CDR1 LNHNV, CDR2 YYDKDF (reference sequence). This CDR3 comprises 13 residues. The full variable domain, in which reference TRBV15 and TRBJ2-7 provide the parts outside the CDR3, is DAMVIQNPRYQVTQFGKPVTLSCSQTLNHNVMYWYQQKSSQAPKLLFHYYDKDFNNEADTPDNFQSRRPNTSFCFLDIRSPGLGDTAMYLCATNRHLSGEQYFGPGTRLTVT.

In its sample, this clonotype was seen many times. CDR3 loop: CASSQVQGDNEQFF. DNA of the CDR3: TGCGCCAGCAGCCAAGTTCAGGGGGACAATGAGCAGTTCTTC. The chain carries TRBV4-1 and TRBJ2-1, with 7 nucleotides matching TRBD1. Germline CDR1 MGHRA, CDR2 YSYEKL. Unmatched junction bases numbered 2, after V lost 1 base and J lost 5 bases. The CDR3 has 14 residues.

The chain is built from TRBV20-1 and TRBJ2-1, with TRBD1 matching 8 bases. The CDR3 consists of 16 residues. Trimming cost V 0 bases and J 12 bases; bases outside gene matches: 16. From germline, CDR1 is DFQATT and CDR2 SNEGSKA (reference sequence). The CDR3 DNA reads as TGCAGTGCTAGAGATCGCCGGACAGGGAGATTTGGTGGGCAGTTCTTC. Translating it yields CSARDRRTGRFGGQFF.

This clonotype was observed many times. The rearrangement uses TRBV24-1 and TRBJ2-5, with D possibly called TRBD1 or TRBD2 (5 bases each). Germline CDR1 and CDR2: KGHDR and SFDVKD. This CDR3 region has 12 residues. Trimming shortened V by 9 bases and J by 1 base, and 8 bases separated the two germline ends. CDR3 sequence: CATRDVQETQYF. The CDR3 region has the DNA TGTGCCACCCGGGACGTCCAAGAGACCCAGTACTTC.

Many counts were recorded for this clonotype. V is TRBV27 and J is TRBJ2-3; D unresolved. V lost 6 bases and J 0 bases, leaving 4 bases between the germline ends. This CDR3 comprises 12 residues. From germline, CDR1 is MNHEY and CDR2 SMNVEV (reference sequence). CDR3 residues: CASRPSTDTQYF. The CDR3 bases are TGTGCCAGCAGACCTAGCACAGATACGCAGTATTTT.

The CDR3 sequence is CASSQSSGTRSYGYTF. CDR3 bases: TGTGCCAGCAGCCAATCCTCAGGGACCCGAAGCTATGGCTACACCTTC. The chain recombines TRBV7-2 with TRBJ1-2; D perhaps matches TRBD1 (5 bases). CDR3 length: 16 residues. The germline CDR1 and CDR2 sequences are SGHTA and FQGNSA. The V end lost 5 bases, the J end lost 4 bases, and 20 bases lay between the germline ends.

Concerning this clonotype itself: An end of the junction does not agree with germline; a read error may underlie this. The chain uses TRBV10-3 and TRBJ1-2; no clear D gene. This CDR3 region has 14 residues. The germline V gene has CDR1 ENHRY and CDR2 SYGVKD. CDR3 sequence: CAIRESTGNYGYTF. In DNA, the CDR3 is TGTGCCATCAGGGAGTCGACGGGGAACTATGGCTACACCTTC.

Notes on this clonotype: This may arise from a read error, as a much more abundant clone is one base away. The chain links TRBV29-1 to TRBJ1-4; possibly TRBD1 for D (6 bases). The CDR3 is made up of 15 amino acids. CDR1 and CDR2 (germline): SQVTM, ANQGSEA. The CDR3 DNA sequence: TGCAGCGTTGTAAATTTGGGACACCCTAATGAAAAACGGTTTTTT. Amino acids: CSVVNLGHPNEKRFF. Filled out from reference TRBV29-1 and TRBJ1-4, the complete variable domain reads SAVISQKPSRDICQRGTSLTIQCQVDSQVTMMFWYRQQPGQSLTLIATANQGSEATYESGFVIDKFPISRPNLTFSTLTVSNMSPEDSSIYLCSVVNLGHPNEKRFFGSGTQLSVL.

V is TRBV20-1 and J is TRBJ2-3, with TRBD2 matching 10 bases. The CDR3 is 18 residues long. Per germline, CDR1 DFQATT and CDR2 SNEGSKA (reference sequence). The CDR3: CNATLHSPLAGAPDTQYF. CDR3 in DNA: TGCAATGCCACACTACACTCGCCCCTAGCGGGAGCTCCAGATACGCAGTATTTT.

About this clonotype: This could be a read error, since a much larger clone is one nucleotide away. The chain couples TRBV4-1 to TRBJ2-7, with TRBD1 identical over 7 bases. The CDR3 has 16 residues. V was pared by 0 bases and J by 7 bases, with 12 bases of the junction left unmatched. CDR1 is MGHRA, CDR2 YSYEKL, per germline. The CDR3 nucleotides read TGCGCCAGCAGCCAAGACGGCAGGGGGTACTTGAATGAGCAGTACTTC. This encodes CASSQDGRGYLNEQYF.

The V call is TRBV7-2, the J call TRBJ1-1, with 7 bases aligning to TRBD1. Losses at the gene ends were 5 bases for V and 5 bases for J; bases not matched to a gene: 8. Germline values: CDR1 SGHTA, CDR2 FQGNSA. This CDR3 has 14 amino acids. The CDR3 coding sequence is TGTGCCAGCAGCCCTCCACAGGGGTGGACTGAAGCTTTCTTT. This gives the protein CASSPPQGWTEAFF. Together with reference TRBV7-2 and TRBJ1-1, the CDR3 gives the full variable domain: GAGVSQSPSNKVTEKGKDVELRCDPISGHTALYWYRQSLGQGLEFLIYFQGNSAPDKSGLPSDRFSAERTGGSVSTLTIQRTQQEDSAVYLCASSPPQGWTEAFFGQGTRLTVV.

The table lists this clonotype with many counts. This chain uses TRBV7-9 with TRBJ2-1; 8 bases map to TRBD2. Germline V gene data show CDR1 as SEHNR and CDR2 as FQNEAQ (reference sequence). The J segment lost 5 bases and the V segment lost 3 bases, leaving 6 bases of the junction unmatched. The CDR3 consists of 15 residues. The CDR3 DNA is TGTGCCAGCAGCTTCTCTGCAGCGGGAGACAATGAGCAGTTCTTC. Protein sequence: CASSFSAAGDNEQFF.

This clonotype was observed a handful of times. This chain joins TRBV9 and TRBJ1-2; D uncertain. Per germline, CDR1 SGDLS and CDR2 YYNGEE. The length of the CDR3 is 13 residues. V dropped 6 bases and J dropped 0 bases, with 9 bases sitting between them. The DNA for the CDR3 is TGTGCCAGCACCCCAGGAACTAACTATGGCTACACCTTC. Its translation: CASTPGTNYGYTF.

This clonotype has more than one count but fewer than ten. The rearrangement links TRBV6-1 to TRBJ1-1; the D is unclear. Germline V gene lookup returns CDR1 MNHNS and CDR2 SASEGT. The CDR3 runs to 13 residues. V was trimmed by 2 bases and J by 0 bases, leaving 4 bases between them. CDR3 sequence: CASSEILNTEAFF. The CDR3 DNA follows: TGTGCCAGCAGTGAAATTTTGAACACTGAAGCTTTCTTT.

This clonotype was seen ten or more times. The chain links TRBV5-4 to TRBJ2-7; TRBD2 agrees at 11 bases. This CDR3 comprises 15 residues. The junction had 9 bases not matched to a gene; V was cut back by 4 bases and J by 6 bases. The germline CDR1 and CDR2 sequences are SGHNT and YYREEE (reference sequence). The CDR3 DNA reads TGTGCCAGCAGCCGGTCTAGCGGGAGGACATCCGAGCAGTACTTC. Protein: CASSRSSGRTSEQYF.

This clonotype was counted between two and nine times. The chain uses TRBV28 and TRBJ1-2; D perhaps matches TRBD1 (6 bases). V lost 4 bases, J lost 5 bases, and 14 bases lay in between. Per the germline V gene, CDR1 is MDHEN and CDR2 is SYDVKM. The CDR3 totals 14 residues. CDR3 protein: CASSSGATRYGYTF. For the CDR3, the DNA is TGTGCCAGCAGTTCAGGGGCTACCCGGTATGGCTACACCTTC.

As DNA, the CDR3 is TGTGCCAGCGTACAAGGGGTGGTGGACTATGGCTACACCTTC. It yields the protein CASVQGVVDYGYTF. The chain has TRBV6-1 and TRBJ1-2; possibly TRBD1 for D (5 bases). V dropped 8 bases and J dropped 3 bases, with 16 bases sitting between them. In germline, CDR1 is MNHNS, CDR2 SASEGT. The CDR3 spans 14 residues.

The J gene is TRBJ2-5, the V gene TRBV5-1; the D is unclear. V lost 7 bases, J lost 1 base, and 17 bases lay in between. Germline V gives CDR1 SGHRS, CDR2 YFSETQ. This CDR3 is 15 amino acids long. The CDR3 spells CASGSKPLSQETQYF. CDR3 in DNA: TGCGCCAGCGGCAGTAAGCCTCTCTCCCAAGAGACCCAGTACTTC.